This T cell receptor (beta chain) was captured by sequencing in a study of cytotoxic CD8 clonotypes in ibrutinib-treated CLL (dated by TCRdb to the early 2020s). About the investigation overall: The cohort was composed of under 12 relapsed/refractory and roughly 15 treatment-naive patients; IGHV unmutated status was identified in fewer than 18 patients. The response samples were drawn at a median of 12 months into treatment, with a range of about 6 to 40 months. Every sample from remission and from progressive disease was obtained while the patients were still on ibrutinib. Cryopreserved peripheral blood mononuclear cells were obtained prior to treatment, at the time of response, and at either disease progression or sustained remission. An average of about 260,000 productive templates and 94,082 productive rearrangements was obtained per sample. Longitudinal samples were obtainable from about 30% of the roughly 86 participants in the trial. Responses were partial in approximately 24 patients and complete in 2; after median around 68 months follow-up, about 14 stayed in remission and approximately twelve progressed. Broad study findings and their caveats: Public clonotypes were rare and either shrank or stayed stable during treatment, and the rise in clonality at ibrutinib response reflected expansion of private clonotypes. Lymph node repertoires were not examined, and the timing of sampling was not matched between patients in sustained remission and those whose disease progressed. At baseline, clonality was higher than in age-matched healthy donors and showed a strong correlation with circulating CD8+ T-cell counts. Clonality increased at ibrutinib response, stayed stable in sustained remission, and fell back toward baseline at progression.

Of note for this clone: Its antigen target is currently unknown. The record has no base qualities; no much larger clone is one base away.

Trimming costs V 2 bases and J 6 bases, and their ends lie 14 bases apart. CDR1 is given as GTSNPN and CDR2 as SVGIG, both from the germline V gene (reference sequence). The CDR3 has 14 amino acids, counting the end cysteine and phenylalanine. Only CDR3 DNA is held: 42 bases, read in frame from base 1. The intended sense of this specimen's time point label: approximately 25 months on ibrutinib. For TCR beta library preparation, around 2.1 micrograms of genomic DNA were extracted from the cryopreserved PBMCs. High-throughput TCR beta sequencing was performed on longitudinal blood samples from CLL patients receiving ibrutinib monotherapy. Patients were enrolled in a phase 2 open-label single-center ibrutinib monotherapy trial. The goal of deep resolution MiSeq sequencing was a depth between 1 in 1 million and 1 in 200,000 T cells, and coverage averaged 10x per clonotype. The immunoSEQ hsTCRB Kit was used to generate TCR beta libraries. In the source study's methods: ImmunoSEQ Data Assistant and ImmunoSEQ Analyzer were used for data analysis, and V, D and J genes were assigned according to IMGT definitions. Clonality was computed as one minus normalized Shannon entropy of productive rearrangement frequencies, ranging from 0 to 1. Only overrepresented clonotypes making up at least 0.05% of each patient's repertoire were included in the public clonotype analysis. Roughly 13 repertoires from age-matched healthy donors, obtained from immuneACCESS, served as clonality controls. The immuneACCESS repertoire file appears here via TCRdb, limited to in-frame rearrangements. These files lack a portion of the clones; in checked studies, under half of the deficit traces to unresolved V genes, and the cause of the others is not known. Clonal size and the V and J genes are those of that table, whereas D and trimming came from the DNA. The sample yields around 130,000 clones; approximately 80% were counted once. The ten largest clones represent about 3.5% of the sample.

The material sequenced was PBMCs, taken after 24 months of ibrutinib treatment. Rearrangement joined TRBV30 to TRBJ2-1, with the D call perhaps TRBD1 or TRBD2, each one matching 5 bases. This clonotype originated in a human donor with chronic lymphocytic leukemia. DNA sequence: TGTGCCTGGAGTCCTGGGACCGCGATCAATGAGCAGTTCTTC. Its coded protein is CAWSPGTAINEQFF. With all but the CDR3 taken from the reference TRBV30 and TRBJ2-1 genes, the full variable domain is: SQTIHQWPATLVQPVGSPLSLECTVEGTSNPNLYWYRQAAGRGLQLLFYSVGIGQISSEVPQNLSASRPQDRQFILSSKKLLLSDSGFYLCAWSPGTAINEQFFGPGTRLTVL.